Listed below are T cell receptor beta chains from one sample, sequenced in a study of cytomegalovirus exposure and HLA in healthy donors. The data were produced by immunoSEQ multiplex PCR, yet TCRdb's version contains in-frame clones alone and is incomplete. Found here are 150,000 to 200,000 clones, around 79% of them singletons; the top ten hold around 15%. The sequenced material came from PBMCs. These receptors were taken from a man over 45 in good health and CMV-seropositive. Both conserved end residues are part of each CDR3. The order of the fields is clone size, V gene, D gene, J gene, CDR3 DNA, CDR3 protein. The D gene is left open where the match is weak. Clone size appears in some rows only: once, few, many, or a class for an expanded clone.

NA,TRBV13,TRBD2,TRBJ2-7,TGTGCCAGCAGCTCTAGCGGGGGGGCTTCCTACGAGCAGTACTTC,CASSSSGGASYEQYF
NA,TRBV9,NA,TRBJ1-5,TGTGCCAGCAGCGCCGAACAGGCCAATCAGCCCCAGCATTTT,CASSAEQANQPQHF
NA,TRBV5-1,NA,TRBJ1-6,TGCGCCAGCAGCGTCACCCTCTATCGGAGGGACTCCTATAATTCACCCCTCCACTTT,CASSVTLYRRDSYNSPLHF
NA,TRBV7-3,NA,TRBJ2-5,TGTGCCAGCAGCTTACTTAAGTCGGGGACCCAGTACTTC,CASSLLKSGTQYF
NA,TRBV28,NA,TRBJ1-2,TGTGCCAGCAATCCTTACGAGTTTTACGGCTACACCTTC,CASNPYEFYGYTF
NA,TRBV5-1,TRBD1,TRBJ2-2,TGCGCCAGCAGCTTACCTACAGGGGGAGCCGGGGAGCTGTTTTTT,CASSLPTGGAGELFF
NA,TRBV5-4,TRBD2,TRBJ2-3,TGTGCCAGCAGCCCGGCGGTCGGGGGGGCGGATACGCAGTATTTT,CASSPAVGGADTQYF
NA,TRBV5-1,TRBD1,TRBJ1-6,TGCGCCAGCAGCTTGGCGGGCAGGGGGTCATCTGCCCTCCACTTT,CASSLAGRGSSALHF
NA,TRBV11-2,NA,TRBJ1-1,TGTGCCAGCAGCCCACGGGGACACAACACTGAAGCTTTCTTT,CASSPRGHNTEAFF
once,TRBV20-1,NA,TRBJ1-2,TGCAGTGCTACAGGGTATGGCTACACCTTC,CSATGYGYTF
NA,TRBV7-9,TRBD1,TRBJ1-2,TGTTCCAGCAGGGGGACGGGACAGCACTATGGCTACACCTTC,CSSRGTGQHYGYTF
once,TRBV2,TRBD1,TRBJ2-7,TGTGCCAGCCGGGGTACAGGGGTGAGCTACGAGCAGTACTTC,CASRGTGVSYEQYF
NA,TRBV19,TRBD2,TRBJ2-3,TGTGCCAGTAGTATGCCCAGCGGGGGGTCAGATACGCAGTATTTT,CASSMPSGGSDTQYF
NA,TRBV7-2,NA,TRBJ2-5,TGTGCCAGCAGCTCCACTCAGACCCAGTACTTC,CASSSTQTQYF
NA,TRBV7-9,NA,TRBJ1-6,TGTGCCGGAGGGTCAGGAATTAATTCACCCCTCCACTTT,CAGGSGINSPLHF
NA,TRBV6-1,NA,TRBJ2-3,TGTGCCAGCCGCTCGGGGTTTCCCACAGATACGCAGTATTTT,CASRSGFPTDTQYF
NA,TRBV29-1,NA,TRBJ2-7,TGCAGCGTTGTGGGGGCGGACGAGCAGTACTTC,CSVVGADEQYF
NA,TRBV28,NA,TRBJ2-4,TGTGCCAGCAGTACCCTCGGGGATCCAGCCAAAAACATTCAGTACTTC,CASSTLGDPAKNIQYF
NA,TRBV5-4,NA,TRBJ2-7,TGTGCCAGCAGCTCCGGGACTTTTCCGAGCTCCTACGAGCAGTACTTC,CASSSGTFPSSYEQYF
once,TRBV5-1,TRBD1,TRBJ2-1,TGCGCCAGCAGCTTGGGGGGGACAGGGGTTTACAATGAGCAGTTCTTC,CASSLGGTGVYNEQFF
NA,TRBV11-2,TRBD1,TRBJ2-5,TGTGCCAGCAGCTTAGGGGACAGGGAGCCCCAAGAGACCCAGTACTTC,CASSLGDREPQETQYF
NA,TRBV11-2,NA,TRBJ2-7,TGTGCCAGCAGCTTAGGAGGAGGAGCCTACGAGCAGTACTTC,CASSLGGGAYEQYF
NA,TRBV6-1,TRBD1,TRBJ1-2,TGTGCCAGCAGCCGGGACAGGGGGCGTCAAGGCTACACCTTC,CASSRDRGRQGYTF
NA,TRBV6-5,NA,TRBJ1-6,TGTGCCAGCAGTATAGGACAGTATTCAGCCCTCCACTTT,CASSIGQYSALHF
few,TRBV4-3,NA,TRBJ1-2,TGCGCCAGCAGCCAAGATGACGGGAATTATGATGGCTACACCTTC,CASSQDDGNYDGYTF
NA,TRBV27,NA,TRBJ1-2,TGTGCCAGCAGTTTAATCTCGGGGTACGGCTACACCTTC,CASSLISGYGYTF
NA,TRBV27,TRBD1,TRBJ2-7,TGTGCCAGCCAGGGGGCGAGTCACGAGCAGTACTTC,CASQGASHEQYF
few,TRBV11-2,TRBD1,TRBJ2-2,TGTGCCAGCAGCCAAGCCTCGCTCGGGACAGAGACCGGGGAGCTGTTTTTT,CASSQASLGTETGELFF
NA,TRBV30,TRBD1,TRBJ1-1,TGTGCCTGGAGGACAGGGGGAGGTATGAACACTGAAGCTTTCTTT,CAWRTGGGMNTEAFF
NA,TRBV15,NA,TRBJ2-5,TGTGCCACCAGCAGCAGGGGCGGAGGAGAGACCCAGTACTTC,CATSSRGGGETQYF
NA,TRBV4-3,TRBD2,TRBJ2-1,TGCGCCAGCAGCGGATCAGCGGGGGGCTACAATGAGCAGTTCTTC,CASSGSAGGYNEQFF
NA,TRBV7-9,TRBD1,TRBJ2-7,TGTGCCAGCAGCTCGGACAGGGTCGGCTTCTACGAGCAGTACTTC,CASSSDRVGFYEQYF
NA,TRBV14,TRBD1,TRBJ1-6,TGTGCCAGCAGCCAACTCACAGGGGGTGGTTCACCCCTCCACTTT,CASSQLTGGGSPLHF
NA,TRBV2,NA,TRBJ2-5,TGTGCCAGCAGTGAGGTCGGGGGGCCGAGGGAGACCCAGTACTTC,CASSEVGGPRETQYF
few,TRBV5-1,TRBD2,TRBJ2-7,TGCGCCAGCAGCTGGCCTAGCGGGGGGGGGTACGAGCAGTACTTC,CASSWPSGGGYEQYF
NA,TRBV13,TRBD1,TRBJ2-2,TGTGCCAGCAGCTTAGGAGGGACAGGGGGCACCGGGGAGCTGTTTTTT,CASSLGGTGGTGELFF
NA,TRBV19,TRBD2,TRBJ2-3,TGTGCCAGTAGTAGACCGGGACTAGCGGGGCTTAGCACAGATACGCAGTATTTT,CASSRPGLAGLSTDTQYF
NA,TRBV7-2,NA,TRBJ1-2,TGTGCCAGCAGCTTAGCAGCAGGCGACTATGGCTACACCTTC,CASSLAAGDYGYTF
few,TRBV19,TRBD1,TRBJ2-6,TGTGCCAGTAGTATATACCCCGGACAGGGTTCGGAGGCCAACGTCCTGACTTTC,CASSIYPGQGSEANVLTF
once,TRBV5-1,TRBD1,TRBJ2-1,TGCGCCAGCAGTTCAGGGGGCTCCTACAATGAGCAGTTCTTC,CASSSGGSYNEQFF
few,TRBV4-3,TRBD1,TRBJ1-1,TGCGCCAGCAGCCAAGATCCGGCAGGGGGGACTGAAGCTTTCTTT,CASSQDPAGGTEAFF
NA,TRBV6-5,NA,TRBJ2-3,TGTGCCAGCAGTTACTCTCCTAGAACAGATACGCAGTATTTT,CASSYSPRTDTQYF
NA,TRBV7-9,NA,TRBJ1-5,TGTGCCAGCAGCTTAGTCGACAGCCCCCTAATGGATAGCAATCAGCCCCAGCATTTT,CASSLVDSPLMDSNQPQHF
NA,TRBV19,NA,TRBJ1-6,TGTGCCAGCTGCAGCAGGGCGGATTCACCCCTCCACTTT,CASCSRADSPLHF
NA,TRBV6-5,NA,TRBJ1-1,TGTGCCAGCAGTTTATATGACTGGAACACTGAAGCTTTCTTT,CASSLYDWNTEAFF
NA,TRBV28,NA,TRBJ1-5,TGTGCCAGCAGTTTACTAGAGGCCTACCAATATCAGCCCCAGCATTTT,CASSLLEAYQYQPQHF
NA,TRBV28,TRBD2,TRBJ2-1,TGTGCCAGCTCCTCTGCCTCAGCGGGGGACTCCTACAATGAGCAGTTCTTC,CASSSASAGDSYNEQFF
NA,TRBV5-1,NA,TRBJ1-3,TGCGCCAGCAGCGAGAAAAGCGGAAACACCATATATTTT,CASSEKSGNTIYF
NA,TRBV28,NA,TRBJ2-2,TGTGCCAGCCAAGAGGGCTCGACCGGGGAGCTGTTTTTT,CASQEGSTGELFF
few,TRBV9,NA,TRBJ1-1,TGTGCCAGCAGCCCGGACAGTCTACAAAGAGACACTGAAGCTTTCTTT,CASSPDSLQRDTEAFF
NA,TRBV6-6,NA,TRBJ1-5,TGTGCCAGCAGTTACGCGGACAGCGTGAATCAGCCCCAGCATTTT,CASSYADSVNQPQHF
NA,TRBV18,NA,TRBJ1-4,TGTGCCAGCTCACTGAGAGCAACTAATGAAAAACTGTTTTTT,CASSLRATNEKLFF